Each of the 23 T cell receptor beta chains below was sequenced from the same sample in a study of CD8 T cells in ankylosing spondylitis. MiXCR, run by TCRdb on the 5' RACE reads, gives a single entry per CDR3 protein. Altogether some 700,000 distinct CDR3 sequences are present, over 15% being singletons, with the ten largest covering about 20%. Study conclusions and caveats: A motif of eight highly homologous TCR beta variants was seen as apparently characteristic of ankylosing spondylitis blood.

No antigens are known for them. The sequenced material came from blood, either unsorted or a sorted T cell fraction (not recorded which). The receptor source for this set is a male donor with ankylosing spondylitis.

CDR3 coding DNA: TGTGCCACCAGCAGAGCAGGAGCTGGAAACACCATATATTTT. This codes for CATSRAGAGNTIYF. This sequence joins TRBV15 and TRBJ1-3, with D unresolved. The V gene lost 1 base and the J gene lost 2 bases, with 6 bases spanning the gap. The CDR3 is made up of 14 amino acids. Germline values: CDR1 LNHNV, CDR2 YYDKDF (reference sequence).

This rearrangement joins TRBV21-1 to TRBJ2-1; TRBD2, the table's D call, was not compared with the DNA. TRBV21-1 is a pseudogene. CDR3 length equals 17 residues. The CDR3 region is CASSTSGNRYQNNEQFF. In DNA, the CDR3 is TGTGCCAGCAGCACTAGCGGGAACAGGTACCAAAACAATGAGCAGTTCTTC.

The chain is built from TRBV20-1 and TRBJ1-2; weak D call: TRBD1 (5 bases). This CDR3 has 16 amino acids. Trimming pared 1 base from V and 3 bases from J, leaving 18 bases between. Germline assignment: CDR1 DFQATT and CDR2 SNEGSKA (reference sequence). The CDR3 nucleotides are TGCAGTGCTAGAGTTTTACCCTTAGACAGAGACTATGGCTACACCTTC. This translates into CSARVLPLDRDYGYTF.

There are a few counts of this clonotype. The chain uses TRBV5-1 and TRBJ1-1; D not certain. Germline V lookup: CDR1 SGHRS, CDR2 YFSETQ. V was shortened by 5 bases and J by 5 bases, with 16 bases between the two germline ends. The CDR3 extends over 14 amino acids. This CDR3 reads CASRPNEGGTEAFF. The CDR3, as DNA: TGCGCCAGCAGGCCGAACGAGGGAGGTACTGAAGCTTTCTTT.

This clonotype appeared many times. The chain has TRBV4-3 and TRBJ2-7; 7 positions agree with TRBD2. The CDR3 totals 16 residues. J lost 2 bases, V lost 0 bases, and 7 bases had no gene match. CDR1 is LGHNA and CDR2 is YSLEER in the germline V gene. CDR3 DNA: TGCGCCAGCAGCCAAGATGGTGGGACTAAAACCTACGAGCAGTACTTC. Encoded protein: CASSQDGGTKTYEQYF.

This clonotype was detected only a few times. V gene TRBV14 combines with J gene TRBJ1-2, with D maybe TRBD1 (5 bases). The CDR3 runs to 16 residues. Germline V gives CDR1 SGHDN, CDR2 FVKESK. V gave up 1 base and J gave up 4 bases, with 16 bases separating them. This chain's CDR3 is CASSQASGRALYGYTF. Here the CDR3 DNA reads TGTGCCAGCAGCCAAGCGTCGGGCAGGGCGCTCTATGGCTACACCTTC. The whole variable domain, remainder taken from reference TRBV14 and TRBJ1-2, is EAGVTQFPSHSVIEKGQTVTLRCDPISGHDNLYWYRRVMGKEIKFLLHFVKESKQDESGMPNNRFLAERTGGTYSTLKVQPAELEDSGVYFCASSQASGRALYGYTFGSGTRLTVV.

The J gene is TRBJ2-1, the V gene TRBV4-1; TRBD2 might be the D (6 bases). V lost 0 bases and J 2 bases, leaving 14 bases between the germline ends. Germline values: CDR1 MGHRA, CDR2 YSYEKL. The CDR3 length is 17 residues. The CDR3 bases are TGCGCCAGCAGCCAAGACCTAACGGGAGCTCCCTACAATGAGCAGTTCTTC. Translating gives CASSQDLTGAPYNEQFF.

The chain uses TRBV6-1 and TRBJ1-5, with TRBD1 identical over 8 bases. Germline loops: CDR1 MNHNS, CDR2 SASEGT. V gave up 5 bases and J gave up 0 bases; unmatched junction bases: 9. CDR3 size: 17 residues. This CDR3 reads CASSKDRGGYSNQPQHF. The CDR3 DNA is TGTGCCAGCAGTAAAGACAGGGGAGGTTATAGCAATCAGCCCCAGCATTTT.

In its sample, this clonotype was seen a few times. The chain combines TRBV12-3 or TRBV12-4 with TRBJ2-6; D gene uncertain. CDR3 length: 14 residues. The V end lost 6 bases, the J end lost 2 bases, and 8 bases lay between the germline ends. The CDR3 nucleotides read TGTGCCAGCAGGCTCGGAGCTGGGGCCAACGTCCTGACTTTC. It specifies CASRLGAGANVLTF.

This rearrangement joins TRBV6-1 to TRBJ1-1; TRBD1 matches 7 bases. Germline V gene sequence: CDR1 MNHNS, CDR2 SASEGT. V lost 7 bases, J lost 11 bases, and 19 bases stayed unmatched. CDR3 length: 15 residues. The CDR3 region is CASNPGQVKSLRAFF. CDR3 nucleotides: TGTGCCAGCAACCCAGGACAGGTAAAGTCACTTCGCGCTTTCTTT.

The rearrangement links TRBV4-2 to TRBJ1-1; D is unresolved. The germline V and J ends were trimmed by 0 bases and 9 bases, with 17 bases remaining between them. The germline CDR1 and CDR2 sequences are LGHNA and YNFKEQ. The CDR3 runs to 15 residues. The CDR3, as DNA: TGTGCCAGCAGCCAAGAGTTGCGCGCGGGGATCAAAGCTTTCTTT. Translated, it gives CASSQELRAGIKAFF.

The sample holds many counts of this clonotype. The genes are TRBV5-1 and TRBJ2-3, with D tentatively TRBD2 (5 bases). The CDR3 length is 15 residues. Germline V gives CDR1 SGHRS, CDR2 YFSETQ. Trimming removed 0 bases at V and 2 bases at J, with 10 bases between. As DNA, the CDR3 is TGCGCCAGCAGCTTGGTTACTAGGTACACAGATACGCAGTATTTT. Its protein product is CASSLVTRYTDTQYF.

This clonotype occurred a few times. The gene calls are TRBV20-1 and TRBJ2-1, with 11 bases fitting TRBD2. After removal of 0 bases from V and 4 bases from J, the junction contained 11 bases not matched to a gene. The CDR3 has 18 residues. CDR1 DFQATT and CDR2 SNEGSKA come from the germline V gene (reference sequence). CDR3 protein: CSARDPGLADDRYNEQFF. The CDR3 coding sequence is TGCAGTGCTAGAGACCCGGGACTAGCGGACGACCGGTACAATGAGCAGTTCTTC.

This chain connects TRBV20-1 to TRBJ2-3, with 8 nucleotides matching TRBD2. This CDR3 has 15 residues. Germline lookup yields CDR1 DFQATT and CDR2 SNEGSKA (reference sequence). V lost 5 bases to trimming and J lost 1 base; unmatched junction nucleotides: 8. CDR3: CSASRGGGGTDTQYF. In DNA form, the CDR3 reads TGCAGTGCTTCCCGGGGGGGCGGGGGCACAGATACGCAGTATTTT.

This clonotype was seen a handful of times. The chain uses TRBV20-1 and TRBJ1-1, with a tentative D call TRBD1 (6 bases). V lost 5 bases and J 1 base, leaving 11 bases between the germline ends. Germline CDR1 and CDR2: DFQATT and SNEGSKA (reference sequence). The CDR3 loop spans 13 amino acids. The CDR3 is CSASGQSNTEAFF. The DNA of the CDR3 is TGCAGTGCTTCGGGACAATCGAACACTGAAGCTTTCTTT.

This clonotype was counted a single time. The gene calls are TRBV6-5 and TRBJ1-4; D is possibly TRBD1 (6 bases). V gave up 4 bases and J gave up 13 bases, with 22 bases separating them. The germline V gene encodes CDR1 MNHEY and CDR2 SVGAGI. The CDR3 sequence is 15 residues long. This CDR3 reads CASSSDTISGTTLFF. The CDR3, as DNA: TGTGCCAGCAGTTCCGACACCATTTCCGGGACAACACTGTTTTTT.

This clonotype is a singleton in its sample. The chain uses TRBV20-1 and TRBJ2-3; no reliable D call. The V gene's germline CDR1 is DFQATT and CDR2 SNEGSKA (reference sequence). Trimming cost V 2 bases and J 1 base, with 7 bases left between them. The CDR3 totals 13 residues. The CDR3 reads CSARTPGTDTQYF. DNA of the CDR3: TGCAGTGCTAGAACGCCGGGCACAGATACGCAGTATTTT.

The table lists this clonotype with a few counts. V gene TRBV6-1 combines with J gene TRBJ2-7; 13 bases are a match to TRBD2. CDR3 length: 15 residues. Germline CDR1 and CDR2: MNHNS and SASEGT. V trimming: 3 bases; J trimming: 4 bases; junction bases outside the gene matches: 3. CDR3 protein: CASSDGLAGVYEQYF. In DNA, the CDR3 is TGTGCCAGCAGTGACGGACTAGCGGGAGTTTACGAGCAGTACTTC.

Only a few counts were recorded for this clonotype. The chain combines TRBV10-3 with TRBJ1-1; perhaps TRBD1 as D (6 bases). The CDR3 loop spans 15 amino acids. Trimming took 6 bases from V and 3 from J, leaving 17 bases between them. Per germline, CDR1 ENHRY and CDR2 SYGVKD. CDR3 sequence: CAIRHRAVFDTEAFF. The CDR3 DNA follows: TGTGCCATCAGGCACAGGGCGGTTTTTGACACTGAAGCTTTCTTT.

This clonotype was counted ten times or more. DNA of the CDR3: TGCAGCGCCTTTAGGACGGGCAATGAGCAGTTCTTC. Its translation is CSAFRTGNEQFF. The rearrangement links TRBV29-1 to TRBJ2-1, with no clear D. V was pared by 7 bases and J by 6 bases, with 13 bases between. The CDR3 spans 12 residues. From germline, CDR1 is SQVTM and CDR2 ANQGSEA.

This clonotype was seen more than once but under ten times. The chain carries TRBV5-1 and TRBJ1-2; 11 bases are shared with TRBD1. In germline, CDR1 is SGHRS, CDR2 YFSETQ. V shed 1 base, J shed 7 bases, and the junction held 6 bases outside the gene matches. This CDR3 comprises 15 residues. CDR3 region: CASSLSGTGGRGYTF. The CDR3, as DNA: TGCGCCAGCAGCTTGAGTGGGACAGGGGGTCGTGGCTACACCTTC. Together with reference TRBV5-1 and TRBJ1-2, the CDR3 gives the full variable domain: KAGVTQTPRYLIKTRGQQVTLSCSPISGHRSVSWYQQTPGQGLQFLFEYFSETQRNKGNFPGRFSGRQFSNSRSEMNVSTLELGDSALYLCASSLSGTGGRGYTFGSGTRLTVV.

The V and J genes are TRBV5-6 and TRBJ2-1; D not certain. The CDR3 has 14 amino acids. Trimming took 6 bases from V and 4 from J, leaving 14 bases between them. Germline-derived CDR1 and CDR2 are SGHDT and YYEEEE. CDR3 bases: TGTGCCAGCAACGGGCCTGTTAGGTACAATGAGCAGTTCTTC. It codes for CASNGPVRYNEQFF.

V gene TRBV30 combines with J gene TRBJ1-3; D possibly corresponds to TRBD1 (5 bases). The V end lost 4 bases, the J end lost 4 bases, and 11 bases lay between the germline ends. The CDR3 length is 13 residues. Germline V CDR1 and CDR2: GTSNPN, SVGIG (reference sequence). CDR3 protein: CAWTPWGGNTIYF. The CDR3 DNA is TGTGCCTGGACTCCTTGGGGGGGAAACACCATATATTTT.